A single sample gave rise to the 27 T cell receptor beta chains below, sequenced in a study of identical twins. TCRdb re-called the 5' RACE reads through MiXCR, storing one row per CDR3 protein. The top ten hold roughly 14% of the sample, which has about 720,000 distinct CDR3 sequences, about 20% seen once. This sample was also put to use in a study of T cells expressing NK-cell markers.

The sample consisted of PBMCs. Source of these receptors: a woman aged 18 to 35 in good health.

This clonotype has only a few counts. The chain recombines TRBV18 with TRBJ2-1; TRBD2 matches at 7 bases. The V gene end was trimmed by 3 bases and the J gene end by 6 bases; junction bases not matched to a gene: 5. The germline V gene encodes CDR1 KGHSH and CDR2 LQKENI. This CDR3 contains 14 residues. CDR3 sequence reads: CASSPRGGSNEQFF. The CDR3 nucleotides are TGTGCCAGCTCACCTCGCGGCGGGAGCAATGAGCAGTTCTTC. Supplemented by reference TRBV18 and TRBJ2-1, the full variable domain reads NAGVMQNPRHLVRRRGQEARLRCSPMKGHSHVYWYRQLPEEGLKFMVYLQKENIIDESGMPKERFSAEFPKEGPSILRIQQVVRGDSAAYFCASSPRGGSNEQFFGPGTRLTVL.

The chain couples TRBV28 to TRBJ2-1; 7 nucleotides align to TRBD2. Per the germline V gene, CDR1 is MDHEN and CDR2 is SYDVKM. The trim removed 6 bases at V and 9 bases at J, leaving 14 bases unmatched. CDR3 length: 15 residues. CDR3 nucleotides: TGTGCCAGCAGCCGCCCGGGACTACAGACACCTGAGCAGTTCTTC. It translates to CASSRPGLQTPEQFF.

The V gene is TRBV20-1, the J gene TRBJ2-1; D unresolved. V lost 0 bases to trimming and J lost 9 bases, with 9 bases between them. There are 12 residues in the CDR3. CDR1 is DFQATT and CDR2 is SNEGSKA in the germline V gene (reference sequence). The CDR3: CSARDLEFEQFF. The DNA of the CDR3 is TGCAGTGCTAGAGATTTAGAGTTTGAGCAGTTCTTC.

Only a few counts were recorded for this clonotype. The chain combines TRBV5-5 with TRBJ1-2; D ambiguous. CDR1 and CDR2 from the germline V gene are SGHKS and YYEKEE (reference sequence). CDR3 length: 13 amino acids. The V gene lost 0 bases and the J gene lost 1 base, with 4 bases spanning the gap. CDR3 coding DNA: TGTGCCAGCAGCTTGGAACATAACTATGGCTACACCTTC. As protein: CASSLEHNYGYTF.

This clonotype was seen a handful of times. V usage is TRBV12-3 or TRBV12-4 and J usage is TRBJ2-2, with a possible D match to TRBD1 (7 bases). Trimming removed 2 bases at V and 6 bases at J, with 16 bases between. CDR3 length: 16 residues. CDR3 protein: CASSLWGGTASGELFF. The CDR3 DNA reads as TGTGCCAGCAGTTTATGGGGCGGGACAGCCTCCGGGGAGCTGTTTTTT.

This clonotype was counted a few times. The chain combines TRBV12-5 with TRBJ1-2; 9 nucleotides align to TRBD1. CDR3 length: 16 amino acids. V gave up 0 bases and J gave up 7 bases; unmatched junction bases: 9. CDR1 and CDR2 (germline): LGHNT, FRNRAP. CDR3 region: CASGLVVGQGRRGYTF. The CDR3 coding sequence is TGTGCTAGTGGTTTGGTAGTGGGACAGGGCCGTCGTGGCTACACCTTC.

This clonotype was counted only a few times. The chain joins TRBV20-1 to TRBJ2-5; the D is unclear. Germline V gene data show CDR1 as DFQATT and CDR2 as SNEGSKA (reference sequence). V was pared by 3 bases and J by 9 bases, with 11 bases between. This CDR3 comprises 11 residues. Here the CDR3 DNA reads TGCAGTGCTAGGGACCACCGATCCCAGTACTTC. Translation gives CSARDHRSQYF.

This chain links TRBV18 with TRBJ2-3; 8 bases match TRBD2. V lost 3 bases and J lost 4; bases outside the gene matches: 6. Germline V gene sequence: CDR1 KGHSH, CDR2 LQKENI. CDR3 length: 15 residues. The CDR3 sequence is CASSPPGGISDTQYF. The CDR3 bases are TGTGCCAGCTCACCTCCGGGAGGGATCTCAGATACGCAGTATTTT.

The chain is built from TRBV6-1 and TRBJ2-1; TRBD2 matches 10 bases. V trimming: 6 bases; J trimming: 6 bases; junction bases outside the gene matches: 8. Germline V gene data show CDR1 as MNHNS and CDR2 as SASEGT. The CDR3 has 15 amino acids. CDR3 DNA: TGTGCCAGCAGCATATCTAGCGGGAGAGGCAATGAGCAGTTCTTC. This gives the protein CASSISSGRGNEQFF.

This clonotype was seen a handful of times. The chain combines TRBV10-3 with TRBJ2-2; a weak D match, TRBD2 (6 bases). V lost 8 bases and J 2 bases, leaving 15 bases between the germline ends. This CDR3 has 15 amino acids. CDR1 and CDR2 from the germline V gene are ENHRY and SYGVKD. The chain's CDR3 is CAIPDGAGNTGELFF. For the CDR3, the DNA is TGTGCCATCCCAGACGGGGCGGGAAACACCGGGGAGCTGTTTTTT.

This clonotype was detected only a few times. The rearrangement uses TRBV9 and TRBJ2-4, with D perhaps assigned TRBD1 or TRBD2 (6 bases each). The V gene's germline CDR1 is SGDLS and CDR2 YYNGEE. Trimming removed 3 bases at V and 8 bases at J, with 9 bases between. The CDR3 has 12 amino acids. The CDR3 nucleotides are TGTGCCAGCAGCGCGGAGGGGGACATTCAGTACTTC. Translated, it gives CASSAEGDIQYF.

There are many counts of this clonotype. The gene calls are TRBV6-5 and TRBJ2-7; D uncertain. The CDR3 is 12 amino acids. Germline V CDR1 and CDR2: MNHEY, SVGAGI. The V end lost 4 bases, the J end lost 7 bases, and 11 bases lay between the germline ends. CDR3 sequence (DNA): TGTGCCAGCAGTTCGGATCCTGGTGAGCAGTACTTC. Translation gives CASSSDPGEQYF.

This clonotype was picked up a small number of times. This chain connects TRBV11-2 to TRBJ2-5; 12 bases are shared with TRBD1. V trimming: 7 bases; J trimming: 4 bases; junction bases outside the gene matches: 7. The CDR3 loop spans 15 amino acids. Germline V gene sequence: CDR1 SGHAT, CDR2 FQNNGV. CDR3 in amino acids: CASTLGTGGGETQYF. The CDR3, as DNA: TGTGCCAGCACCTTGGGGACAGGGGGCGGAGAGACCCAGTACTTC.

V usage is TRBV20-1 and J usage is TRBJ1-6; no definite D call. Trimming removed 5 bases at V and 9 bases at J, with 14 bases between. Germline lookup yields CDR1 DFQATT and CDR2 SNEGSKA (reference sequence). The length of the CDR3 is 13 residues. The CDR3 loop reads CSARRGVASPLHF. The DNA of the CDR3 is TGCAGTGCTCGCCGGGGAGTAGCTTCACCCCTCCACTTT.

This clonotype was detected a few times. CDR3 DNA sequence: TGTGCCAGCAGTTTAGACAGGGTCTACTACACCTTC. Its translation is CASSLDRVYYTF. The J gene is TRBJ1-2, the V gene TRBV27; 7 nucleotides agree with TRBD1. After removal of 2 bases from V and 10 bases from J, the junction contained 4 bases not matched to a gene. This CDR3 comprises 12 residues. CDR1 is MNHEY and CDR2 is SMNVEV in the germline V gene (reference sequence).

This clonotype appeared a few times. This sequence joins TRBV5-1 and TRBJ2-2, with TRBD2 as a possible D gene (5 bases). From germline, CDR1 is SGHRS and CDR2 YFSETQ. This CDR3 is 14 amino acids long. The ends were cut back, 2 bases at V and 4 bases at J, with 9 bases in the middle. Here the CDR3 reads CASSFSGSTGELFF. CDR3 nucleotides: TGCGCCAGCAGCTTTTCGGGGAGCACCGGGGAGCTGTTTTTT.

A few counts support this clonotype. The rearrangement joins TRBV19 to TRBJ2-5, with D perhaps matching TRBD2 (5 bases). The CDR3 runs 15 residues. V lost 0 bases and J 7 bases, leaving 15 bases between the germline ends. The germline V gene encodes CDR1 LNHDA and CDR2 SQIVND (reference sequence). In nucleotides, the CDR3 is TGTGCCAGTAGTATAGACGCCTCCTCCGGGATGACCCAGTACTTC. Protein: CASSIDASSGMTQYF.

The rearrangement joins TRBV7-2 to TRBJ2-5, with 7 bases that match TRBD2. V gave up 3 bases and J gave up 4 bases; unmatched junction bases: 11. In germline, CDR1 is SGHTA, CDR2 FQGNSA. This CDR3 comprises 16 residues. CDR3 loop: CASSFLSGTTVETQYF. For the CDR3, the DNA is TGTGCCAGCAGCTTTTTGTCCGGGACTACAGTAGAGACCCAGTACTTC.

This chain links TRBV7-6 with TRBJ2-1; 8 positions agree with TRBD2. Germline V gene data show CDR1 as SGHVS and CDR2 as FNYEAQ. This CDR3 has 14 amino acids. The V segment lost 0 bases and the J segment 10 bases; nucleotides outside the gene matches: 5. Written as DNA, the CDR3 is TGTGCCAGCAGCTTAGCGCTAGCGGGTAGAGAGCAGTTCTTC. Translated, it gives CASSLALAGREQFF.

In its sample, this clonotype was seen many times. The genes are TRBV5-6 and TRBJ2-7, with D maybe TRBD1 (6 bases). The CDR3 has 16 amino acids. V was shortened by 5 bases and J by 4 bases, with 22 bases between the two germline ends. CDR1 is SGHDT, CDR2 YYEEEE, per germline. The CDR3 DNA reads TGTGCCAGCAGGGGGGCCTCGACACTCGCCCCATACGAGCAGTACTTC. This translates into CASRGASTLAPYEQYF. The full variable domain, with the rest looked up from reference TRBV5-6 and TRBJ2-7, is DAGVTQSPTHLIKTRGQQVTLRCSPKSGHDTVSWYQQALGQGPQFIFQYYEEEERQRGNFPDRFSGHQFPNYSSELNVNALLLGDSALYLCASRGASTLAPYEQYFGPGTRLTVT.

The V and J genes are TRBV13 and TRBJ2-7, with 10 positions matching TRBD1. Trimming removed 5 bases from V and 4 bases from J; junction bases left unmatched: 23. CDR1 is PRHDT and CDR2 is FYEKMQ in the germline V gene (reference sequence). The CDR3 covers 20 residues. The CDR3 is CASSRYRGDRGRQEKYEQYF. CDR3 sequence (DNA): TGTGCCAGCAGCCGGTACCGTGGGGACAGGGGTCGTCAGGAGAAATACGAGCAGTACTTC.

The chain recombines TRBV29-1 with TRBJ1-1; tentatively, D is TRBD1 (5 bases). Germline CDR1 is SQVTM and CDR2 is ANQGSEA. The CDR3 has 13 amino acids. This CDR3 is CSGAGTANTEAFF. The DNA of the CDR3 is TGCAGTGGGGCCGGGACGGCGAACACTGAAGCTTTCTTT. The whole variable domain, remainder taken from reference TRBV29-1 and TRBJ1-1, is SAVISQKPSRDICQRGTSLTIQCQVDSQVTMMFWYRQQPGQSLTLIATANQGSEATYESGFVIDKFPISRPNLTFSTLTVSNMSPEDSSIYLCSGAGTANTEAFFGQGTRLTVV.

This clonotype appeared a few times. The gene calls are TRBV20-1 and TRBJ2-7; 9 bases map to TRBD2. The CDR3 runs 14 residues. Germline assignment: CDR1 DFQATT and CDR2 SNEGSKA (reference sequence). Germline trimming cut 3 bases from V and 6 bases from J; bases unmatched to any gene: 9. The CDR3 here is CSARAGTSIGEQYF. The DNA of the CDR3 is TGCAGTGCTAGGGCCGGGACTAGCATAGGCGAGCAGTACTTC.

The table lists this clonotype with a few counts. This rearrangement joins TRBV5-1 to TRBJ2-7; tentatively, D is TRBD2 (5 bases). This CDR3 contains 14 residues. V was cut by 0 bases and J by 6 bases, with 13 bases left in between. Germline-derived CDR1 and CDR2 are SGHRS and YFSETQ. The CDR3 region is CASSLEERRTEQYF. CDR3 DNA: TGCGCCAGCAGCTTGGAAGAAAGGAGGACCGAGCAGTACTTC.

This chain joins TRBV12-3 or TRBV12-4 and TRBJ2-7; the D gene is possibly TRBD1 (5 bases). This CDR3 has 13 amino acids. Deletions cut 4 bases from V and 2 bases from J, with 9 bases between. For the CDR3, the DNA is TGTGCCAGCAGTTGGGGCAATACCTACGAGCAGTACTTC. Its translation: CASSWGNTYEQYF.

The sample holds a few counts of this clonotype. This rearrangement joins TRBV12-3 or TRBV12-4 to TRBJ2-6, with D tentatively TRBD1 (5 bases). Trimming pared 3 bases from V and 9 bases from J, leaving 15 bases between. CDR3 size: 15 residues. The CDR3 spells CASSLWERQYNVLTF. CDR3 coding DNA: TGTGCCAGCAGTTTGTGGGAAAGACAGTACAACGTCCTGACTTTC.

The table lists this clonotype with a few counts. The chain links TRBV5-1 to TRBJ2-7; D is uncertain. V lost 2 bases and J lost 3, with 9 bases in between. Germline CDR1 SGHRS, CDR2 YFSETQ. The CDR3 runs to 13 residues. The CDR3 loop is CASSFTGDYEQYF. Here the CDR3 DNA reads TGCGCCAGCAGCTTTACGGGCGACTACGAGCAGTACTTC. Filled out from reference TRBV5-1 and TRBJ2-7, the complete variable domain reads KAGVTQTPRYLIKTRGQQVTLSCSPISGHRSVSWYQQTPGQGLQFLFEYFSETQRNKGNFPGRFSGRQFSNSRSEMNVSTLELGDSALYLCASSFTGDYEQYFGPGTRLTVT.